Listed here are 29 T cell receptor beta chains from one sample, sequenced in a study of cytomegalovirus exposure and HLA in healthy donors. PCR was performed using 60 Vbeta and 13 Jbeta primers. Here immunoSEQ multiplex PCR was the method, and the copy in TCRdb shows in-frame clones only, minus some. The table lists about 150,000 clones, around 78% of them singletons, with 1.5% to 2% in the top ten. The sample comprised PBMCs. These receptors all come from a woman aged 18-30 years in good health and CMV-seronegative.

The chain uses TRBV6-6 and TRBJ1-5; D call uncertain. Looked up from germline, CDR1 is MNHNY and CDR2 is SVGAGI (reference sequence). The V end lost 3 bases, the J end lost 1 base, and 7 bases lay between the germline ends. The length of the CDR3 is 14 residues. CDR3 sequence reads: CASSYSGSNQPQHF. In DNA, the CDR3 is TGTGCCAGCAGTTATTCGGGGAGCAATCAGCCCCAGCATTTT.

This sequence joins TRBV5-1 and TRBJ2-5, with TRBD1 as a possible D gene (6 bases). The germline V gene encodes CDR1 SGHRS and CDR2 YFSETQ. This CDR3 is built from 13 residues. The ends were cut back, 4 bases at V and 14 bases at J, with 21 bases in the middle. The CDR3 spells CASSTTGRQVQYF. The CDR3 nucleotides are TGCGCCAGCAGCACCACCGGCCGACAGGTTCAATACTTC.

This clone showed up just a few times. This chain's CDR3 is CASSFYERYTEAFF. DNA for the CDR3: TGTGCCAGCAGTTTTTATGAGAGGTACACTGAAGCTTTCTTT. The chain carries TRBV27 and TRBJ1-1; D is uncertain. Between the trimmed V and J ends, which lost 3 bases and 3 bases, there was a span of 11 bases. The CDR3 totals 14 residues. In germline, CDR1 is MNHEY, CDR2 SMNVEV (reference sequence).

V gene TRBV19 combines with J gene TRBJ1-1, with TRBD1 matching over 10 bases. CDR1 LNHDA and CDR2 SQIVND come from the germline V gene (reference sequence). The trim removed 5 bases at V and 5 bases at J, leaving 14 bases unmatched. The CDR3 has 17 amino acids. CDR3 nucleotides: TGTGCCAGTAGTTCCCATTGGACAGGGGGATCGAGAACTGAAGCTTTCTTT. Protein product: CASSSHWTGGSRTEAFF.

The chain couples TRBV6-1 to TRBJ2-5; the D gene is possibly TRBD1 (6 bases). The J call is in doubt because the DNA end fits TRBJ2-7 better. Germline assignment: CDR1 MNHNS and CDR2 SASEGT. The CDR3 consists of 16 residues. In DNA, the CDR3 is TGTGCCAGCAGTGGGGGCGAGGGGGAAGGGTCCTACGAGCAGTACTTC. Residues: CASSGGEGEGSYEQYF.

J is TRBJ2-1 and V is TRBV4-1; D might be TRBD1 (5 bases). CDR1 and CDR2 (germline): MGHRA, YSYEKL. The CDR3 is 16 amino acids. The V gene lost 4 bases and the J gene lost 3 bases, with 16 bases spanning the gap. The CDR3 nucleotides are TGCGCCAGCAGCCCTCCTGGGGCAGTAGGCTACAATGAGCAGTTCTTC. Its protein is CASSPPGAVGYNEQFF.

The genes are TRBV9 and TRBJ2-2; 11 bases align to TRBD2. Germline V CDR1 and CDR2: SGDLS, YYNGEE. Trimming took 4 bases from V and 4 from J; bases not matched to a gene: 9. This CDR3 is 17 amino acids long. CDR3 protein: CASSPSGTSGSTGELFF. The CDR3 DNA reads TGTGCCAGCAGCCCTTCCGGGACTAGCGGTTCCACCGGGGAGCTGTTTTTT.

The gene calls are TRBV6-6 and TRBJ1-1; the match to TRBD1 covers 8 bases. Germline V CDR1 and CDR2: MNHNY, SVGAGI (reference sequence). V lost 4 bases to trimming and J lost 2 bases; unmatched junction nucleotides: 3. The CDR3 is made up of 14 amino acids. DNA for the CDR3: TGTGCCAGCAGTTTTGGACAGGGCAACACTGAAGCTTTCTTT. As protein: CASSFGQGNTEAFF.

The chain joins TRBV5-6 to TRBJ1-1; D not resolved. V shed 4 bases and J shed 5 bases, with 9 bases lying between them. This CDR3 spans 12 amino acids. CDR1 is SGHDT, CDR2 YYEEEE, per germline. The CDR3, as DNA: TGTGCCAGCAGCCTTATGCAGACTGAAGCTTTCTTT. Translating it yields CASSLMQTEAFF.

In its sample, this clone was seen a few times. V gene TRBV29-1 combines with J gene TRBJ2-1; 13 positions match TRBD2. V gave up 5 bases and J gave up 6 bases; unmatched junction bases: 4. The germline V gene has CDR1 SQVTM and CDR2 ANQGSEA. This CDR3 has 14 amino acids. The CDR3 DNA follows: TGCAGCGTTTTAACTAGCGGGAGGGGCAATGAGCAGTTCTTC. As protein: CSVLTSGRGNEQFF.

The rearrangement uses TRBV2 and TRBJ2-5; the match to TRBD1 covers 8 bases. Germline CDR1 SNHLY, CDR2 FYNNEI. The CDR3 has 14 residues. V was clipped by 4 bases and J by 4 bases; unmatched bases: 5. CDR3 nucleotides: TGTGCCAGCAGTGGGGACAGGCTTGTAGAGACCCAGTACTTC. Translating gives CASSGDRLVETQYF.

The CDR3 protein is CSAPSRGQGFFNYGYTF. The CDR3 DNA reads as TGCAGCGCTCCATCGAGGGGACAGGGCTTTTTTAACTATGGCTACACCTTC. This sequence joins TRBV29-1 and TRBJ1-2, with 9 bases fitting TRBD1. The CDR3 is 17 residues long. Germline CDR1 SQVTM, CDR2 ANQGSEA. Trimming took 7 bases from V and 1 from J; bases not matched to a gene: 16. Complete variable domain (other parts from reference TRBV29-1 and TRBJ1-2): SAVISQKPSRDICQRGTSLTIQCQVDSQVTMMFWYRQQPGQSLTLIATANQGSEATYESGFVIDKFPISRPNLTFSTLTVSNMSPEDSSIYLCSAPSRGQGFFNYGYTFGSGTRLTVV.

This chain connects TRBV6-1 to TRBJ1-2; no clear D gene. V was trimmed by 1 base and J by 4 bases, leaving 13 bases between them. Looked up from germline, CDR1 is MNHNS and CDR2 is SASEGT. This CDR3 has 15 residues. CDR3 loop: CASSEGGPGGYGYTF. The CDR3 DNA reads TGTGCCAGCAGTGAAGGAGGACCAGGAGGCTATGGCTACACCTTC.

V is TRBV18 and J is TRBJ2-6; 7 nucleotides line up with TRBD1. The CDR3 is made up of 17 amino acids. From germline, CDR1 is KGHSH and CDR2 LQKENI. V was pared by 6 bases and J by 1 base, with 9 bases of the junction left unmatched. The CDR3 nucleotides read TGTGCCAGCTCCCACGGGACAGCAGATTCTGGGGCCAACGTCCTGACTTTC. Protein sequence: CASSHGTADSGANVLTF.

V gene TRBV2 combines with J gene TRBJ2-5, with 7 positions matching TRBD1. J gave up 5 bases and V 6 bases, and 12 bases lay outside the gene matches. The CDR3 has 15 residues. Germline assignment: CDR1 SNHLY and CDR2 FYNNEI. The chain's CDR3 is CASRLGQAWRETQYF. For the CDR3, the DNA is TGTGCCAGCAGACTCGGACAGGCGTGGAGGGAGACCCAGTACTTC.

This clone occurred a few times. This chain joins TRBV4-1 and TRBJ1-2; a possible D gene is TRBD1 (5 bases). CDR3 size: 15 residues. Germline V CDR1 and CDR2: MGHRA, YSYEKL. The V end lost 0 bases, the J end lost 4 bases, and 12 bases lay between the germline ends. CDR3: CASSQENQGLYGYTF. CDR3 DNA sequence: TGCGCCAGCAGCCAAGAAAATCAGGGACTCTATGGCTACACCTTC.

This clone was observed a handful of times. The J gene is TRBJ2-7, the V gene TRBV4-2; 8 nucleotides agree with TRBD2. The junction had 2 bases not matched to a gene; V was cut back by 4 bases and J by 3 bases. The CDR3 sequence is 13 residues long. CDR1 and CDR2 from the germline V gene are LGHNA and YNFKEQ. The CDR3 here is CASSPTSGYEQYV. CDR3 sequence (DNA): TGTGCCAGCAGCCCCACTAGCGGCTACGAGCAGTACGTC.

The gene calls are TRBV28 and TRBJ1-2; 9 bases align to TRBD1. The germline CDR1 and CDR2 sequences are MDHEN and SYDVKM. The CDR3 totals 16 residues. After removal of 0 bases from V and 2 bases from J, the junction contained 4 bases not matched to a gene. The CDR3 here is CASSLWGQGLNYGYTF. In DNA form, the CDR3 reads TGTGCCAGCAGTTTATGGGGACAGGGTTTAAACTATGGCTACACCTTC.

The gene calls are TRBV7-8 and TRBJ2-3, with D possibly being TRBD2 (6 bases). This CDR3 contains 15 residues. Germline V gene sequence: CDR1 SGHVS, CDR2 FQNEAQ. V was clipped by 2 bases and J by 4 bases, with 13 bases between them. CDR3 loop: CASSLNFGGADTQYF. CDR3 in DNA: TGTGCCAGCAGCTTAAATTTTGGAGGGGCAGATACGCAGTATTTT.

V and J are TRBV28 and TRBJ1-3; 7 bases match TRBD1. V shed 3 bases and J 2 bases; nucleotides not matched to a gene: 7. This CDR3 contains 16 residues. The germline V gene has CDR1 MDHEN and CDR2 SYDVKM. This chain's CDR3 is CASSFFDRAAGNTIYF. The CDR3 DNA reads as TGTGCCAGCAGTTTTTTCGACAGGGCGGCTGGAAACACCATATATTTT.

This CDR3 is CASSFTRFNEKLFF. CDR3 nucleotide sequence: TGTGCCAGCTCCTTTACTAGGTTCAATGAAAAACTGTTTTTT. The chain carries TRBV27 and TRBJ1-4; D gene unclear. Germline CDR1 reads MNHEY; CDR2 reads SMNVEV (reference sequence). The CDR3 is 14 residues long. Between the trimmed V and J ends, which lost 8 bases and 5 bases, there was a span of 15 bases.

The chain carries TRBV5-6 and TRBJ2-7; the D is unclear. The germline gives CDR1 SGHDT, CDR2 YYEEEE. Trimming took 2 bases from V and 7 from J, leaving 10 bases between them. This CDR3 region has 12 residues. The CDR3 nucleotides are TGTGCCAGCAGCTTCCGACTGGCGGAGCAGTACTTC. Translation gives CASSFRLAEQYF.

The chain couples TRBV30 to TRBJ2-5; 9 bases map to TRBD2. The germline CDR1 and CDR2 sequences are GTSNPN and SVGIG (reference sequence). V was pared by 3 bases and J by 4 bases, with 24 bases of the junction left unmatched. The CDR3 has 20 amino acids. CDR3: CAWRRIKTGRLLAGSETQYF. In DNA form, the CDR3 reads TGTGCCTGGAGGAGAATAAAGACAGGGAGGCTACTAGCGGGTTCAGAGACCCAGTACTTC.

The chain carries TRBV5-6 and TRBJ1-4; perhaps TRBD1 as D (6 bases). This CDR3 contains 16 residues. CDR1 is SGHDT and CDR2 is YYEEEE in the germline V gene. V lost 2 bases and J 0 bases, leaving 11 bases between the germline ends. The CDR3 loop is CASSFGQPATNEKLFF. Written as DNA, the CDR3 is TGTGCCAGCAGCTTTGGACAGCCTGCAACTAATGAAAAACTGTTTTTT.

A few counts support this clone. The chain links TRBV28 to TRBJ1-3; D uncertain. The germline V gene has CDR1 MDHEN and CDR2 SYDVKM. This CDR3 has 16 amino acids. The V end was cut by 3 bases, the J end by 0 bases, with 12 bases between. CDR3 amino acids: CASSLSGTYSGNTIYF. The DNA for the CDR3 is TGTGCCAGCAGTTTGAGCGGCACGTACTCTGGAAACACCATATATTTT.

The chain uses TRBV7-9 and TRBJ2-1; D unresolved. The V gene lost 0 bases and the J gene lost 8 bases, with 14 bases spanning the gap. The CDR3 is 15 amino acids. In germline, CDR1 is SEHNR, CDR2 FQNEAQ (reference sequence). CDR3 sequence: CASSLALEQIDEQFF. CDR3 nucleotides: TGTGCCAGCAGCTTAGCGCTGGAGCAAATCGATGAGCAGTTCTTC. The whole variable domain, remainder taken from reference TRBV7-9 and TRBJ2-1, is DTGVSQNPRHKITKRGQNVTFRCDPISEHNRLYWYRQTLGQGPEFLTYFQNEAQLEKSRLLSDRFSAERPKGSFSTLEIQRTEQGDSAMYLCASSLALEQIDEQFFGPGTRLTVL.

The table lists this clone with a count of one. This chain uses TRBV5-5 with TRBJ2-1; tentative D call: TRBD2 (5 bases). V was clipped by 2 bases and J by 5 bases, with 11 bases between them. The CDR3 extends over 14 amino acids. The germline gives CDR1 SGHKS, CDR2 YYEKEE (reference sequence). As DNA, the CDR3 is TGTGCCAGCAGCTTTGGAGGAATAAACAATGAGCAGTTCTTC. It translates to CASSFGGINNEQFF.

V is TRBV28 and J is TRBJ2-3; D possibly corresponds to TRBD2 (7 bases). Between the trimmed V and J ends, which lost 3 bases and 7 bases, there was a span of 23 bases. The CDR3 consists of 17 residues. CDR1 is MDHEN, CDR2 SYDVKM, per germline. CDR3 DNA sequence: TGTGCCAGCAGTTTGATTGCGGCGGGGGCCCGCCGAAATACGCAGTATTTT. Translated: CASSLIAAGARRNTQYF. Drawing the rest from reference TRBV28 and TRBJ2-3, the complete variable domain is DVKVTQSSRYLVKRTGEKVFLECVQDMDHENMFWYRQDPGLGLRLIYFSYDVKMKEKGDIPEGYSVSREKKERFSLILESASTNQTSMYLCASSLIAAGARRNTQYFGPGTRLTVL.

This rearrangement joins TRBV11-2 to TRBJ2-2, with TRBD2 identical over 8 bases. The V gene's germline CDR1 is SGHAT and CDR2 FQNNGV. The ends lost 5 bases at V and 3 bases at J; junction bases unmatched: 5. The CDR3 contains 15 residues. The CDR3 DNA sequence: TGTGCCAGCAGCCCCACTAGCGGTTACACCGGGGAGCTGTTTTTT. Amino acid sequence: CASSPTSGYTGELFF.